What follows describes a single T cell receptor beta chain. These data are taken from a study of blood T cells in healthy people across ages. Each donor was a healthy Caucasian individual from Russia, aged about 6 to 100. Whenever a sample was processed, at least 6.5 million PBMCs were isolated. The germline V gene has CDR1 LGHDT and CDR2 YNNKEL (reference sequence). The length of the CDR3 is 15 residues. V was pared by 1 base and J by 5 bases, with 5 bases of the junction left unmatched. The authors ran a second PCR of about 6 to 11 cycles using a sample-barcoded 5' primer and a J-beta primer mix. One entry per CDR3 protein results from TCRdb running MiXCR on the 5' RACE reads. The sample records more than 800,000 distinct CDR3 sequences, 35% to 50% being singletons.

The V gene is TRBV3-1, the J gene TRBJ1-1; 9 bases align to TRBD1. This clonotype was obtained from a woman aged 55-69 years in good health. The sample taken for sequencing was blood. The DNA of the CDR3 is TGTGCCAGCAGCCAAGTTGGGACAGGGTCAACTGAAGCTTTCTTT. This sequence encodes CASSQVGTGSTEAFF.